The 28 T cell receptor beta chains reported below all come from one sample, sequenced in a study of blood T cell repertoires in COVID-19. Method: immunoSEQ multiplex PCR; TCRdb's copy keeps in-frame clones and lacks some. The sample carries fewer than 350,000 clones, about 85% recorded once. Sequenced material: PBMCs or T cells enriched from blood (not recorded which). The receptors stem from a woman aged 45-65 years who had recovered from COVID-19.

The gene calls are TRBV5-1 and TRBJ1-3, with a possible D match to TRBD1 (5 bases). From germline, CDR1 is SGHRS and CDR2 YFSETQ. The CDR3 contains 16 residues. Trimming removed 2 bases from V and 0 bases from J, with 12 bases in between. The CDR3 sequence is CASSFLTGSSGNTIYF. The DNA for the CDR3 is TGCGCCAGCAGCTTTCTAACAGGCTCCTCTGGAAACACCATATATTTT.

The chain carries TRBV3-1 (or the pseudogene TRBV3-2) and TRBJ1-4, with D uncertain. CDR3 length equals 15 residues. V lost 0 bases and J lost 5, with 10 bases in between. Germline lookup yields CDR1 LGHDT and CDR2 YNNKEL (reference sequence). CDR3 sequence reads: CASSQDYQENEKLFF. In DNA form, the CDR3 reads TGTGCCAGCAGCCAAGATTACCAGGAAAATGAAAAACTGTTTTTT.

This chain connects TRBV3-1 (or the pseudogene TRBV3-2) to TRBJ2-3; 11 bases line up with TRBD1. CDR1 LGHDT and CDR2 YNNKEL come from the germline V gene (reference sequence). V was clipped by 3 bases and J by 3 bases; unmatched bases: 2. The CDR3 runs to 15 residues. CDR3 sequence reads: CASSQGQGVTDTQYF. The CDR3 DNA follows: TGTGCCAGCAGCCAGGGACAGGGGGTGACAGATACGCAGTATTTT.

The chain carries TRBV19 and TRBJ1-6; TRBD1 might be the D (5 bases). Germline CDR1 and CDR2: LNHDA and SQIVND (reference sequence). The V gene lost 3 bases and the J gene lost 13 bases, with 22 bases spanning the gap. The CDR3 length is 16 residues. The CDR3 sequence: CASSIGGTNPVSPLHF. The CDR3 bases are TGTGCCAGTAGTATTGGCGGGACTAACCCGGTTTCTCCCCTCCACTTT.

V and J are TRBV28 and TRBJ2-3, with a weak D call TRBD2 (5 bases). This CDR3 contains 14 residues. Germline-derived CDR1 and CDR2 are MDHEN and SYDVKM. V was pared by 8 bases and J by 3 bases, with 15 bases between. The CDR3 sequence is CASLESRGTDTQYF. CDR3 coding DNA: TGTGCCAGCCTAGAATCACGGGGTACAGATACGCAGTATTTT.

This clone occurred a few times. This chain links TRBV4-3 with TRBJ2-7; TRBD2 matches 12 bases. V shed 4 bases, J shed 1 base, and the junction held 2 bases outside the gene matches. The CDR3 contains 15 residues. Germline values: CDR1 LGHNA, CDR2 YSLEER. CDR3 protein: CASSLGLAGSYEQYF. As DNA, the CDR3 is TGCGCCAGCAGCCTAGGACTAGCGGGATCCTACGAGCAGTACTTC.

The chain couples TRBV5-5 to TRBJ1-2; a possible D gene is TRBD1 (6 bases). V shed 7 bases and J shed 8 bases, with 21 bases lying between them. Germline CDR1 and CDR2: SGHKS and YYEKEE (reference sequence). The CDR3 consists of 14 residues. This CDR3 reads CASSFVGTQGGYTF. CDR3 bases: TGTGCCAGCTCCTTCGTGGGGACCCAGGGGGGCTACACCTTC.

This clone has just a few counts. Other DNA sequences of this sample code for an identical CDR3. This chain links TRBV7-3 with TRBJ2-6; D might be TRBD1 (5 bases). This CDR3 has 15 amino acids. Germline CDR1 reads SGHTA; CDR2 reads FQGTGA. With 0 bases removed from V and 2 bases from J, the gap between germline ends came to 5 bases. The CDR3 region has the DNA TGTGCCAGCAGCTTAACAGGGGCTGGGGCCAACGTCCTGACTTTC. This encodes CASSLTGAGANVLTF.

The CDR3 loop is CATSDLRGSGGILSGEQFF. The CDR3 DNA is TGTGCCACCAGTGATTTGCGGGGTAGCGGGGGGATCCTCTCGGGTGAGCAGTTCTTC. This chain links TRBV24-1 with TRBJ2-1; TRBD2 agrees at 10 bases. There are 19 residues in the CDR3. The junction had 16 bases not matched to a gene; V was cut back by 0 bases and J by 9 bases. Germline-derived CDR1 and CDR2 are KGHDR and SFDVKD.

V and J are TRBV18 and TRBJ1-5; no clear D gene. This CDR3 contains 17 residues. Trimming stripped 1 base from V and 7 bases from J, with 20 bases between. The V gene's germline CDR1 is KGHSH and CDR2 LQKENI. The CDR3 nucleotides read TGTGCCAGCTCACCACTGTTTAGACAAGGTGGGTTCCAGCCCCAGCATTTT. Residues: CASSPLFRQGGFQPQHF.

The chain uses TRBV20-1 and TRBJ2-3, with 8 nucleotides matching TRBD2. CDR1 and CDR2 (germline): DFQATT, SNEGSKA (reference sequence). J gave up 3 bases and V 3 bases, and 5 bases lay outside the gene matches. This CDR3 region has 14 residues. CDR3 coding DNA: TGCAGTGCTAGTGTAGCGGGGCAAACAGATACGCAGTATTTT. Residues: CSASVAGQTDTQYF.

The V and J genes are TRBV10-3 and TRBJ1-2; D is perhaps TRBD1 (5 bases). CDR1 is ENHRY and CDR2 is SYGVKD in the germline V gene. The CDR3 totals 15 residues. Trimming removed 2 bases from V and 4 bases from J, with 14 bases in between. This chain's CDR3 is CAISELAGMFYGYTF. The CDR3 region has the DNA TGTGCCATCAGTGAGCTGGCAGGGATGTTCTATGGCTACACCTTC.

The chain employs TRBV3-1 (or the pseudogene TRBV3-2) and TRBJ2-5; D may be TRBD2 (5 bases). Trimming cost V 1 base and J 2 bases, with 5 bases left between them. The CDR3 has 13 amino acids. The germline CDR1 and CDR2 sequences are LGHDT and YNNKEL (reference sequence). CDR3 amino acids: CASSQGTQETQYF. CDR3 DNA sequence: TGTGCCAGCAGCCAAGGGACTCAAGAGACCCAGTACTTC.

The chain uses TRBV19 and TRBJ1-4; 7 bases match TRBD1. The germline V gene encodes CDR1 LNHDA and CDR2 SQIVND (reference sequence). This CDR3 contains 15 residues. J lost 5 bases, V lost 3 bases, and 6 bases had no gene match. Written as DNA, the CDR3 is TGTGCCAGTAGTATCGGTGGGACAGAAAATGAAAAACTGTTTTTT. It codes for CASSIGGTENEKLFF. The full variable domain, in which reference TRBV19 and TRBJ1-4 provide the parts outside the CDR3, is DGGITQSPKYLFRKEGQNVTLSCEQNLNHDAMYWYRQDPGQGLRLIYYSQIVNDFQKGDIAEGYSVSREKKESFPLTVTSAQKNPTAFYLCASSIGGTENEKLFFGSGTQLSVL.

This sequence joins TRBV10-3 and TRBJ1-5; D unclear. CDR1 is ENHRY, CDR2 SYGVKD, per germline. The CDR3 runs to 15 residues. V lost 2 bases and J lost 2, with 10 bases in between. CDR3 nucleotide sequence: TGTGCCATCAGTGAGGGGGTGGGAGGCAATCAGCCCCAGCATTTT. Translated, it gives CAISEGVGGNQPQHF.

The chain uses TRBV10-1 and TRBJ2-5; perhaps TRBD1 as D (6 bases). Trimming stripped 2 bases from V and 7 bases from J, with 14 bases between. Germline V lookup: CDR1 WNHNN, CDR2 SYGVQD (reference sequence). The CDR3 is made up of 14 amino acids. The CDR3 spells CASSEETPRGTQYF. CDR3 nucleotides: TGCGCCAGCAGTGAGGAGACCCCCAGGGGGACCCAGTACTTC.

The rearrangement links TRBV4-1 to TRBJ2-2; TRBD1 agrees at 10 bases. The CDR3 sequence is 15 residues long. The germline CDR1 and CDR2 sequences are MGHRA and YSYEKL. V lost 5 bases to trimming and J lost 6 bases; unmatched junction nucleotides: 6. CDR3 nucleotide sequence: TGCGCCAGCAGCTTGGGACAGGGGAGCCCCGGGGAGCTGTTTTTT. Translation gives CASSLGQGSPGELFF.

The J gene is TRBJ1-1, the V gene TRBV30, with 8 bases identical to TRBD1. Germline assignment: CDR1 GTSNPN and CDR2 SVGIG (reference sequence). CDR3 length equals 13 residues. V lost 5 bases and J lost 10; bases outside the gene matches: 12. CDR3 sequence reads: CAWGYQGALGAFF. The CDR3 bases are TGTGCCTGGGGCTACCAGGGGGCGTTAGGAGCTTTCTTT.

Notes on this clone: Different DNA sequences within this sample yield the same CDR3. The chain carries TRBV7-9 and TRBJ2-7; the match to TRBD2 covers 9 bases. Trimming cost V 3 bases and J 10 bases; bases outside gene matches: 16. Per the germline V gene, CDR1 is SEHNR and CDR2 is FQNEAQ (reference sequence). The CDR3 has 16 residues. CDR3 nucleotide sequence: TGTGCCAGCAGCTTCGGCGTAGCGGGAGAGGTTGGCGAACAGTACTTC. Protein sequence: CASSFGVAGEVGEQYF. Full variable domain (remainder filled in from reference TRBV7-9 and TRBJ2-7): DTGVSQNPRHKITKRGQNVTFRCDPISEHNRLYWYRQTLGQGPEFLTYFQNEAQLEKSRLLSDRFSAERPKGSFSTLEIQRTEQGDSAMYLCASSFGVAGEVGEQYFGPGTRLTVT.

The chain employs TRBV29-1 and TRBJ1-5, with a tentative D call TRBD1 (5 bases). CDR1 SQVTM and CDR2 ANQGSEA come from the germline V gene. This CDR3 spans 14 amino acids. The ends were cut back, 1 base at V and 3 bases at J, with 10 bases in the middle. The CDR3 sequence is CSVEVGGTNQPQHF. CDR3 nucleotide sequence: TGCAGCGTTGAAGTCGGAGGGACCAATCAGCCCCAGCATTTT.

V and J are TRBV27 and TRBJ2-7; D is perhaps TRBD2 (6 bases). This CDR3 spans 13 amino acids. Germline V gene lookup returns CDR1 MNHEY and CDR2 SMNVEV (reference sequence). V shed 3 bases and J shed 7 bases, with 13 bases lying between them. The DNA of the CDR3 is TGTGCCAGCAGTTTGGGACTCCAGTATGAGCAGTACTTC. Protein product: CASSLGLQYEQYF.

The V and J genes are TRBV29-1 and TRBJ1-2; the D gene is possibly TRBD1 (5 bases). Trimming removed 3 bases from V and 7 bases from J, with 12 bases in between. Germline V CDR1 and CDR2: SQVTM, ANQGSEA. The CDR3 runs to 12 residues. CDR3 protein: CSVDGAEPGYTF. The DNA of the CDR3 is TGCAGCGTTGATGGGGCAGAACCTGGCTACACCTTC.

This chain connects TRBV7-2 to TRBJ1-2; TRBD1 matches 10 bases. Germline assignment: CDR1 SGHTA and CDR2 FQGNSA. V lost 2 bases and J lost 8; bases outside the gene matches: 8. This CDR3 is built from 15 residues. CDR3 coding DNA: TGTGCCAGCAGCTTATGGCCGGGACAGGGGAAGGGCTACACCTTC. Translation: CASSLWPGQGKGYTF.

This rearrangement joins TRBV5-6 to TRBJ2-7; the D gene is possibly TRBD2 (6 bases). This CDR3 is 14 amino acids long. With 4 bases removed from V and 2 bases from J, the gap between germline ends came to 13 bases. Germline V gives CDR1 SGHDT, CDR2 YYEEEE. CDR3 sequence (DNA): TGTGCCAGCAGCCTCGGGGGTACCCCCTACGAGCAGTACTTC. This translates into CASSLGGTPYEQYF.

The chain is built from TRBV3-1 (or the pseudogene TRBV3-2) and TRBJ1-6; 7 bases agree with TRBD1. The CDR3 is 14 amino acids. Germline V CDR1 and CDR2: LGHDT, YNNKEL (reference sequence). The ends lost 5 bases at V and 7 bases at J; junction bases unmatched: 5. This CDR3 reads CASSYGTANSPLHF. Written as DNA, the CDR3 is TGTGCCAGCAGCTACGGGACAGCAAATTCACCCCTCCACTTT.

This chain links TRBV3-1 (or the pseudogene TRBV3-2) with TRBJ1-2, with 10 bases matching TRBD1. V trimming: 0 bases; J trimming: 6 bases; junction bases outside the gene matches: 4. This CDR3 is built from 15 residues. The germline V gene has CDR1 LGHDT and CDR2 YNNKEL (reference sequence). CDR3 loop: CASSQETGGGDGYTF. CDR3 coding DNA: TGTGCCAGCAGCCAAGAGACAGGGGGCGGCGATGGCTACACCTTC.

The chain uses TRBV5-5 and TRBJ1-1, with 8 bases identical to TRBD1. The CDR3 has 14 residues. CDR1 is SGHKS, CDR2 YYEKEE, per germline (reference sequence). V was clipped by 4 bases and J by 4 bases; unmatched bases: 6. In DNA form, the CDR3 reads TGTGCCAGCAGCCAGGTCAGGGGGCTCACTGAAGCTTTCTTT. It codes for CASSQVRGLTEAFF.

The chain recombines TRBV9 with TRBJ2-6; D unclear. The V and J ends lost 4 bases and 0 bases respectively, with 11 bases between them. The CDR3 is 16 residues long. Germline V gene sequence: CDR1 SGDLS, CDR2 YYNGEE. CDR3 DNA: TGTGCCAGCAGCCCCCGAAGCATCTCTGGGGCCAACGTCCTGACTTTC. Its translation is CASSPRSISGANVLTF.